Described below is a single TCR beta chain sequence and its context. Amplification targeted the TCR beta CDR3 regions, with RNA transcripts as the source material. Second-round multiplex PCR followed a first-round RT-PCR using HTBI primers. TCRdb re-analysed the multiplex PCR reads in MiXCR, keeping a single row per CDR3 protein. The sample contains over a million distinct CDR3 sequences, about two fifths of which appear only once. The data originate from a study of Graves' ophthalmopathy and Graves' hyperthyroidism. This CDR3 contains 17 residues. Per the germline V gene, CDR1 is MDHEN and CDR2 is SYDVKM. Trimming took 6 bases from V and 1 from J, leaving 22 bases between them.

The V gene is TRBV28, the J gene TRBJ2-7; D possibly corresponds to TRBD2 (7 bases). Material for sequencing was peripheral blood or thyroid tissue (not recorded which). This TCR was recovered from an adult man with Graves' hyperthyroidism. CDR3 amino acids: CASSTTGGGVPSYEQYF. CDR3 nucleotides: TGTGCCAGCAGCACTACGGGGGGCGGCGTCCCATCCTACGAGCAGTACTTC.